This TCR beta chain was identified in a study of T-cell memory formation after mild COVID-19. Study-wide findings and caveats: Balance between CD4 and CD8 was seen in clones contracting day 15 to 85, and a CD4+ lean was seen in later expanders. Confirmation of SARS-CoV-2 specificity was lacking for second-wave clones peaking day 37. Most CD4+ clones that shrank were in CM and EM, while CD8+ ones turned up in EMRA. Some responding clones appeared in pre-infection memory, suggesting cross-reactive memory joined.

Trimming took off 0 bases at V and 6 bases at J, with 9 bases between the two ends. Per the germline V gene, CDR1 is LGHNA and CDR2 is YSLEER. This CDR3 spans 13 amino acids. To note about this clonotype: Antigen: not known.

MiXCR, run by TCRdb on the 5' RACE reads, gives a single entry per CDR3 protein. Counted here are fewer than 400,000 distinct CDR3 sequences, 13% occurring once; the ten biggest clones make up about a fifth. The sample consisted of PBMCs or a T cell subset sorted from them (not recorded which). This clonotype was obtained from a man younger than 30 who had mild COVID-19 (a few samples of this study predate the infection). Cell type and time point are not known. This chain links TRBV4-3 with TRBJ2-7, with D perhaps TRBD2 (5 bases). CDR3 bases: TGCGCCAGCAGCCAAGAGACCGAGGGCGAGCAGTACTTC. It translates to CASSQETEGEQYF.